This TCR beta chain originates from a study of shared clonotypes between healthy human individuals. It was CD45RO-negative cells, positively selected for CCR7, that made up naive CD8 cells, with terminally differentiated effector memory CD45RA+ cells excluded. At a deep level, the assay was run. Once extracted for a subset, genomic DNA was divided evenly among several immunoSEQ plates. Profiled with immunoSEQ multiplex PCR; TCRdb holds only in-frame clones, not every one. The repertoire includes approximately 2,200,000 clones, roughly 91% of them detected once, and 1.7% sits in the top ten. The CDR3 extends over 17 amino acids. Germline V gene lookup returns CDR1 SEHNR and CDR2 FQNEAQ (reference sequence). Trimming took 6 bases from V and 1 from J; bases not matched to a gene: 11. Study results and limitations: Sorted-subset samples were not fully sequenced, rarefaction indicated. Clonotype sharing levels among donors were expected to vary with sequencing depth.

A word on this clone: Its antigen is not identified.

This clonotype was sampled from a man in his late teens or twenties in good health. Some clones in this sample may be carry-over from other donors' samples. What was sequenced was naive CD8+ T cells from PBMCs. The chain is built from TRBV7-9 and TRBJ2-5, with 10 positions matching TRBD2. The CDR3 DNA is TGTGCCAGCAGAACGGGATTCTCTAGCGGGAGCCAAGAGACCCAGTACTTC. Translating gives CASRTGFSSGSQETQYF.